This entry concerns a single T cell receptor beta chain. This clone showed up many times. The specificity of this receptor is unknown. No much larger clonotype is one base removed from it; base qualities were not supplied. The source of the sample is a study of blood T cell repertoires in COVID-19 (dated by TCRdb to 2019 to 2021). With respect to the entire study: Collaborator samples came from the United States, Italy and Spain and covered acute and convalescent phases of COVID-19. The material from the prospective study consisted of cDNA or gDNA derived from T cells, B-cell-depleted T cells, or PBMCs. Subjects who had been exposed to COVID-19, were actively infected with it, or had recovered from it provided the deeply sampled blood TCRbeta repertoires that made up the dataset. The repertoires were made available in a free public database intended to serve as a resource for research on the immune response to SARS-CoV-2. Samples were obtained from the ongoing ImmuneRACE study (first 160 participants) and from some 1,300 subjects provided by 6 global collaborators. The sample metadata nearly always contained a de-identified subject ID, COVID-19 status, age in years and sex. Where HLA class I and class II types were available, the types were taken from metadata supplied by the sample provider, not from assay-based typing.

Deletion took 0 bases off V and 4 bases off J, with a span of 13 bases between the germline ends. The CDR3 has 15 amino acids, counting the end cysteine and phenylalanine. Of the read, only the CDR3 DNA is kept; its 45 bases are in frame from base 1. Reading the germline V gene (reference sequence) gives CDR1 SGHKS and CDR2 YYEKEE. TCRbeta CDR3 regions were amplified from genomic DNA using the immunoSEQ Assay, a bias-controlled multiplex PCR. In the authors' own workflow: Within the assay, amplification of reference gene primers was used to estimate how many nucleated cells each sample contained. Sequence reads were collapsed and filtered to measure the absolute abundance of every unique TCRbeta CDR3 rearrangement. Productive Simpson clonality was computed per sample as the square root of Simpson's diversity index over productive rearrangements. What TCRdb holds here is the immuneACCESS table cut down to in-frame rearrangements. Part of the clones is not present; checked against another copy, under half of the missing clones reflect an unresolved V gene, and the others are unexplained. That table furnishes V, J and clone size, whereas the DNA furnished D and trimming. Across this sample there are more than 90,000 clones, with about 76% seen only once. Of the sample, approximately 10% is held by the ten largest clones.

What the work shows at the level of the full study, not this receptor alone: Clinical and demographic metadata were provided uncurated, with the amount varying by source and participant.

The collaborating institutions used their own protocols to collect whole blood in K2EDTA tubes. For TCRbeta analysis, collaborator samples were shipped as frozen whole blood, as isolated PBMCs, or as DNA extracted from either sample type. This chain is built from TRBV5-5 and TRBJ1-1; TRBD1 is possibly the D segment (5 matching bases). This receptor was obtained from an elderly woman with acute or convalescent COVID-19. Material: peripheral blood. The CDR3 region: CASSLVGRGSTEAFF. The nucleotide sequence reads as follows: TGTGCCAGCAGCTTGGTTGGGCGGGGGAGCACTGAAGCTTTCTTT.